This TCR beta chain was recorded in a study of identical twins. Study findings and constraints: Invariant MAIT and iNKT cells are populations that could partly confound zero-insertion analyses. In monozygotic twins, models underestimated the sharing of out-of-frame TCR alpha. Beta out-of-frame twin sharing showed a weaker excess.

Germline assignment: CDR1 SNHLY and CDR2 FYNNEI. Trimming took off 2 bases at V and 4 bases at J, with 12 bases between the two ends. The CDR3 length is 14 residues. TCRdb re-analysed the 5' RACE reads in MiXCR, keeping a single row per CDR3 protein. Of 220,000 or so distinct CDR3 sequences in the sample, 5.5% to 8% were seen once. This clonotype was seen many times. What it binds is not known. These data are also associated with another study on yellow fever vaccine responses in identical twins.

The receptor was derived from a woman in her late teens or twenties in good health. The sample was memory (CD45RO+) T cells sorted from blood. V is TRBV2 and J is TRBJ2-7; D unresolved. CDR3 nucleotides: TGTGCCAGCAGTGAATTTCGTCTTTCGTACGAGCAGTACTTC. This encodes CASSEFRLSYEQYF.